These 25 T cell receptor beta chains came from one sample sequenced in a study of T cell repertoires in cytomegalovirus infection. Using its own MiXCR run on the reads, TCRdb lists one record per CDR3 protein. The table lists approximately 730,000 distinct CDR3 sequences, around 29% of them singletons. For these receptors, no antigen is known. This sample comprised cultured CD8+ T cells from PBMCs, obtained from culture after CMV antigen stimulation. These receptors all come from a human donor in good health (CMV status not recorded). Some clones in this sample may be carry-over from other donors' samples.

This clonotype occurred a few times. The chain combines TRBV29-1 with TRBJ2-5; D is uncertain. The CDR3 covers 14 residues. V was cut by 1 base and J by 4 bases, with 13 bases left in between. Germline V gives CDR1 SQVTM, CDR2 ANQGSEA. The CDR3 coding sequence is TGCAGCGTTGAAGGGTCCCGGGTTTCAGAGACCCAGTACTTC. It yields the protein CSVEGSRVSETQYF.

This clonotype was detected many times. The gene calls are TRBV15 and TRBJ2-1, with a tentative D call TRBD1 (6 bases). The CDR3 is made up of 16 amino acids. Between the trimmed V and J ends, which lost 5 bases and 0 bases, there was a span of 14 bases. Germline V gives CDR1 LNHNV, CDR2 YYDKDF (reference sequence). Written as DNA, the CDR3 is TGTGCCACCAGCGGGGGACACTCTTCCTCCTACAATGAGCAGTTCTTC. The encoded protein is CATSGGHSSSYNEQFF.

The J gene is TRBJ2-1, the V gene TRBV12-3 or TRBV12-4; 11 nucleotides align to TRBD2. Germline trimming cut 8 bases from V and 6 bases from J; bases unmatched to any gene: 33. This CDR3 has 23 amino acids. The CDR3 is CASHPQPGASTVSGGASRNEQFF. CDR3 sequence (DNA): TGTGCCAGCCATCCCCAGCCCGGGGCATCGACGGTTAGCGGGGGGGCAAGTCGCAATGAGCAGTTCTTC.

The chain links TRBV7-9 to TRBJ1-2, with D hard to call. CDR1 is SEHNR and CDR2 is FQNEAQ in the germline V gene (reference sequence). The CDR3 runs 16 residues. The V and J ends lost 2 bases and 6 bases respectively, with 19 bases between them. CDR3 sequence: CASSLLHDRPSDGYTF. DNA of the CDR3: TGTGCCAGCAGCTTACTTCATGATAGACCCTCGGATGGCTACACCTTC.

This clonotype was found many times. The J gene is TRBJ1-1, the V gene TRBV7-2; 7 bases are a match to TRBD1. V trimming: 3 bases; J trimming: 4 bases; junction bases outside the gene matches: 5. Per germline, CDR1 SGHTA and CDR2 FQGNSA. CDR3 length: 14 residues. The CDR3 protein is CASSFGSGGTEAFF. The CDR3 coding sequence is TGTGCCAGCAGCTTCGGGTCAGGGGGCACTGAAGCTTTCTTT.

This clonotype was observed a handful of times. Mismatch with germline at one junction end may stem from a read error. V is TRBV7-7 and J is TRBJ2-1; the D is unclear. Germline V gene sequence: CDR1 SSHAT, CDR2 FNYEAQ (reference sequence). There are 16 residues in the CDR3. The CDR3 DNA follows: TGTGCTAGCAGCTCCAGCGTGGGCGGCTCCTACAATGAGCAGTTCTTC. It yields the protein CASSSSVGGSYNEQFF.

Only a few counts were recorded for this clonotype. This chain connects TRBV6-2 or TRBV6-3 to TRBJ2-7; D is uncertain. V was cut by 5 bases and J by 9 bases, with 14 bases left in between. This CDR3 contains 12 residues. Per germline, CDR1 MNHEY and CDR2 SVGEGT. The CDR3 region is CASSGDLYWQYV. For the CDR3, the DNA is TGTGCCAGCAGTGGAGACCTATACTGGCAGTACGTC.

A few counts support this clonotype. The chain combines TRBV13 with TRBJ2-1; 7 positions match TRBD2. In germline, CDR1 is PRHDT, CDR2 FYEKMQ (reference sequence). The CDR3 covers 16 residues. V was pared by 2 bases and J by 8 bases, with 12 bases of the junction left unmatched. The CDR3 DNA reads TGTGCCAGCAGCTTAAGGCAGACTCGGGGAGGGGATGAGCAGTTCTTC. Translated, it gives CASSLRQTRGGDEQFF.

In this sample, this clonotype turned up many times. The chain combines TRBV7-9 with TRBJ2-7; 8 nucleotides align to TRBD2. Per germline, CDR1 SEHNR and CDR2 FQNEAQ (reference sequence). V lost 3 bases and J lost 1; bases outside the gene matches: 5. CDR3 length equals 15 residues. The DNA of the CDR3 is TGTGCCAGCAGCTTGGCTGGCGGGGGGTCCTACGAGCAGTACGTC. It specifies CASSLAGGGSYEQYV.

The rearrangement uses TRBV2 and TRBJ2-7, with D tentatively TRBD2 (6 bases). With 2 bases removed from V and 6 bases from J, the gap between germline ends came to 14 bases. The CDR3 consists of 14 residues. Germline CDR1 is SNHLY and CDR2 is FYNNEI. This chain's CDR3 is CASSERGWRAEQYF. CDR3 DNA sequence: TGTGCCAGCAGTGAAAGGGGTTGGAGGGCCGAGCAGTACTTC.

In its sample, this clonotype was seen many times. The chain couples TRBV7-6 to TRBJ2-2, with 10 positions matching TRBD1. In germline, CDR1 is SGHVS, CDR2 FNYEAQ. J lost 7 bases, V lost 8 bases, and 10 bases had no gene match. The CDR3 loop spans 15 amino acids. CDR3 sequence (DNA): TGTGCCAGCCTGGGGACAGGGGCTCTCGGCGGGGAGCTGTTTTTT. This codes for CASLGTGALGGELFF.

The V call is TRBV5-6, the J call TRBJ2-7; 15 nucleotides align to TRBD2. The CDR3 runs to 14 residues. Germline CDR1 SGHDT, CDR2 YYEEEE. The V segment lost 4 bases and the J segment 9 bases; nucleotides outside the gene matches: 5. The CDR3 DNA sequence: TGTGCCAGCAGCCTCGGGACTAGCGGGGGGTTGCAGTACTTC. Its protein is CASSLGTSGGLQYF.

The chain combines TRBV20-1 with TRBJ1-3; no definite D call. This CDR3 comprises 15 residues. V was clipped by 4 bases and J by 1 base, with 14 bases between them. Germline V gene sequence: CDR1 DFQATT, CDR2 SNEGSKA (reference sequence). The CDR3 DNA is TGCAGTGCTACCGAACAGTATCCTTCTGGAAACACCATATATTTT. It encodes CSATEQYPSGNTIYF.

V is TRBV20-1 and J is TRBJ2-1; 15 positions agree with TRBD2. There are 17 residues in the CDR3. After removal of 6 bases from V and 0 bases from J, the junction contained 6 bases not matched to a gene. Germline V gene sequence: CDR1 DFQATT, CDR2 SNEGSKA (reference sequence). The CDR3 DNA reads TGCAGTGCCCCGGGACTAGCGGGGGGTCGCTCCTACAATGAGCAGTTCTTC. Translation: CSAPGLAGGRSYNEQFF.

V and J are TRBV28 and TRBJ2-7; 10 bases match TRBD1. With V trimmed by 4 bases and J by 12 bases, 12 bases remained unmatched. Germline V gene data show CDR1 as MDHEN and CDR2 as SYDVKM. The CDR3 sequence is 14 residues long. The CDR3 nucleotides read TGTGCCAGCAGTTACTCGACAGGGGGCCTTATTCGGTACGTC. Its protein product is CASSYSTGGLIRYV.

The rearrangement uses TRBV27 and TRBJ2-5; D call uncertain. In germline, CDR1 is MNHEY, CDR2 SMNVEV (reference sequence). V lost 1 base, J lost 0 bases, and 9 bases lay in between. The CDR3 loop spans 15 amino acids. CDR3 coding DNA: TGTGCCAGCAGTTTATTCGGGTTCAACCAAGAGACCCAGTACTTC. This sequence encodes CASSLFGFNQETQYF.

The genes are TRBV6-1 and TRBJ2-3; D remains ambiguous. The CDR3 contains 15 residues. V gave up 0 bases and J gave up 3 bases, with 10 bases separating them. Per the germline V gene, CDR1 is MNHNS and CDR2 is SASEGT. CDR3 nucleotide sequence: TGTGCCAGCAGTGAAGCCGACGTTCGGACAGATACGCAGTATTTT. Its protein product is CASSEADVRTDTQYF.

V is TRBV6-1 and J is TRBJ2-3, with 7 nucleotides matching TRBD1. V lost 6 bases, J lost 2 bases, and 11 bases stayed unmatched. The germline gives CDR1 MNHNS, CDR2 SASEGT. The CDR3 is 16 residues long. The CDR3 reads CASSRGQTKNTDTQYF. The CDR3, as DNA: TGTGCCAGCAGCAGGGGACAGACGAAAAACACAGATACGCAGTATTTT.

The gene calls are TRBV7-6 and TRBJ2-5; no definite D call. Trimming left V 3 bases short and J 4 bases short, with 9 bases between. This CDR3 comprises 13 residues. Germline V gene lookup returns CDR1 SGHVS and CDR2 FNYEAQ. The CDR3 nucleotides read TGTGCCAGCAGCTTTATGGTACTAGAGACCCAGTACTTC. Protein product: CASSFMVLETQYF.

V gene TRBV19 combines with J gene TRBJ2-2; no firm D call. This CDR3 is 12 amino acids long. Trimming took 10 bases from V and 2 from J, leaving 8 bases between them. Germline V lookup: CDR1 LNHDA, CDR2 SQIVND (reference sequence). The CDR3 is CAIVRNTGELFF. In nucleotides, the CDR3 is TGTGCCATCGTTAGAAACACCGGGGAGCTGTTTTTT.

This chain uses TRBV24-1 with TRBJ2-1; 8 bases are a match to TRBD2. This CDR3 spans 16 amino acids. V lost 3 bases to trimming and J lost 2 bases; unmatched junction nucleotides: 5. Germline V gene sequence: CDR1 KGHDR, CDR2 SFDVKD. CDR3 DNA: TGTGCCACCAGTGATGGGAGCGGGGGACCCTACAATGAGCAGTTCTTC. As protein: CATSDGSGGPYNEQFF.

The chain joins TRBV7-6 to TRBJ2-7, with 8 bases identical to TRBD2. J was trimmed by 0 bases and V by 3 bases; bases with no gene match: 4. The germline gives CDR1 SGHVS, CDR2 FNYEAQ. CDR3 length: 15 residues. CDR3 nucleotides: TGTGCCAGCAGCTTGTTAGCGGGGAGCTCCTACGAGCAGTACGTC. This codes for CASSLLAGSSYEQYV.

This clonotype has only a few counts. The chain couples TRBV5-4 to TRBJ2-1; 7 nucleotides agree with TRBD1. V shed 7 bases, J shed 2 bases, and the junction held 9 bases outside the gene matches. Germline V gives CDR1 SGHNT, CDR2 YYREEE (reference sequence). CDR3 size: 15 residues. CDR3 nucleotides: TGTGCCAGCTCGATGTACCAGGGGGCCTACAATGAGCAGTTCTTC. Translation: CASSMYQGAYNEQFF.

There are many counts of this clonotype. The rearrangement links TRBV27 to TRBJ2-2; D may be TRBD1 (5 bases). Per the germline V gene, CDR1 is MNHEY and CDR2 is SMNVEV (reference sequence). Trimming took off 6 bases at V and 5 bases at J, with 10 bases between the two ends. The CDR3 runs 13 residues. This CDR3 is CASRLQGTGELFF. CDR3 DNA sequence: TGTGCCAGCAGACTTCAGGGTACCGGGGAGCTGTTTTTT.

The chain recombines TRBV6-1 with TRBJ1-6; tentatively, D is TRBD1 (5 bases). The CDR3 is 15 residues long. Trimming shortened V by 6 bases and J by 2 bases, and 11 bases separated the two germline ends. Germline CDR1 and CDR2: MNHNS and SASEGT. The CDR3 DNA follows: TGTGCCAGCAGGACGACAGATCCCTATAATTCACCCCTCCACTTT. It specifies CASRTTDPYNSPLHF.